This record covers a single T cell receptor (beta chain). Germline V gives CDR1 SGHDT, CDR2 YYEEEE. This CDR3 is 13 amino acids long. Between the trimmed V and J ends, which lost 4 bases and 1 base, there was a span of 8 bases. Assay: immunoSEQ multiplex PCR; the TCRdb copy retains only in-frame clones and omits some. The sample shows some 260,000 clones, 70% to 85% of them seen only once. The data are from a study of blood T cell repertoires in COVID-19. Specimen: peripheral blood. The TCR comes from a woman aged 40 to 55 with active or convalescent COVID-19. V and J are TRBV5-6 and TRBJ1-1; TRBD1 might be the D (5 bases). This chain's CDR3 is CASSTGRNTEAFF. The CDR3 bases are TGTGCCAGCAGCACAGGACGGAACACTGAAGCTTTCTTT.